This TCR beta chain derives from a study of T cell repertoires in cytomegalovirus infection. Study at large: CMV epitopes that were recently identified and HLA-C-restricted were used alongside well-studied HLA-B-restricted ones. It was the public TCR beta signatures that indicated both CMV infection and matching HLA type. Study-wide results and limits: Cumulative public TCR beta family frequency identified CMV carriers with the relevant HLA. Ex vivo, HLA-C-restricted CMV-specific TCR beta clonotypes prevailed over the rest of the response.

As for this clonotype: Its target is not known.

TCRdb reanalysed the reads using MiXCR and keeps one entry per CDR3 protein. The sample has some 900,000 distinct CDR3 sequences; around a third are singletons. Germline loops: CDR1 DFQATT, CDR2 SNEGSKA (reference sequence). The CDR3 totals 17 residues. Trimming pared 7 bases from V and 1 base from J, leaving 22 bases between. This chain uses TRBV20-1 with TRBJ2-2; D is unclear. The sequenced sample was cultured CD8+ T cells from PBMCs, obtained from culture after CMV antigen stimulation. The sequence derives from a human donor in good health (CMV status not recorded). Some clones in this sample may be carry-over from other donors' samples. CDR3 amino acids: CSVLPMGSGMNTGELFF. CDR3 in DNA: TGCAGTGTCCTACCCATGGGGTCAGGAATGAACACCGGGGAGCTGTTTTTT.